The 13 T cell receptor beta chains given below trace back to one sample, sequenced in a study of blood T cells in healthy people across ages. The second PCR ran about 6 to 12 cycles with a sample-barcoded 5' primer and J-beta primers. TCRdb analysed the 5' RACE reads with MiXCR anew, one entry per CDR3 protein. The sample comprises some 930,000 distinct CDR3 sequences, 25% to 35% of which are singletons, and roughly 10% rests with the top ten. These sequences were also reported in another study, on T cells of mothers and their children.

Sequences were obtained from blood. The receptors were sampled from a woman in her thirties or forties in good health.

The chain joins TRBV28 to TRBJ2-7; 8 nucleotides agree with TRBD1. The trim removed 7 bases at V and 0 bases at J, leaving 14 bases unmatched. This CDR3 spans 17 amino acids. Germline values: CDR1 MDHEN, CDR2 SYDVKM. This CDR3 is CASKNGPGQESSYEQYF. DNA of the CDR3: TGTGCCAGCAAAAACGGCCCGGGACAGGAGAGCTCCTACGAGCAGTACTTC.

This clonotype has a count of ten or more. V gene TRBV11-1 combines with J gene TRBJ2-7, with 9 bases fitting TRBD1. V trimming: 5 bases; J trimming: 0 bases; junction bases outside the gene matches: 5. The V gene's germline CDR1 is SGHAT and CDR2 FQDESV (reference sequence). This CDR3 spans 15 amino acids. This CDR3 is CASSLQGAHSYEQYF. The CDR3 nucleotides are TGTGCCAGCAGCCTACAGGGGGCCCACTCCTACGAGCAGTACTTC.

This clonotype has at least ten counts. The chain has TRBV7-3 and TRBJ2-1; 11 bases are shared with TRBD2. The CDR3 has 15 residues. Germline-derived CDR1 and CDR2 are SGHTA and FQGTGA. Germline trimming cut 2 bases from V and 9 bases from J; bases unmatched to any gene: 6. CDR3 sequence: CASSLASGGTVEQFF. For the CDR3, the DNA is TGTGCCAGCAGCTTAGCTAGCGGGGGGACGGTTGAGCAGTTCTTC.

Many counts were recorded for this clonotype. The rearrangement joins TRBV9 to TRBJ2-1, with TRBD2 matching over 15 bases. The length of the CDR3 is 16 residues. Germline V CDR1 and CDR2: SGDLS, YYNGEE. The junction had 7 bases not matched to a gene; V was cut back by 4 bases and J by 8 bases. The CDR3 nucleotides read TGTGCCAGCAGCCCCGGACTAGCGGGGGGGCCCCATGAGCAGTTCTTC. Amino acid sequence: CASSPGLAGGPHEQFF.

The V gene is TRBV5-1, the J gene TRBJ1-5; D not certain. Germline V gene lookup returns CDR1 SGHRS and CDR2 YFSETQ. This CDR3 is built from 16 residues. Trimming took 1 base from V and 5 from J, leaving 16 bases between them. The CDR3 is CASSLSLGSGDQPQHF. The CDR3 bases are TGCGCCAGCAGCTTGTCACTGGGCTCGGGAGATCAGCCCCAGCATTTT.

The rearrangement uses TRBV7-8 and TRBJ2-7, with D perhaps being TRBD1 or TRBD2 (5 bases each). This CDR3 is built from 15 residues. The germline V and J ends were trimmed by 2 bases and 3 bases, with 14 bases remaining between them. Germline V CDR1 and CDR2: SGHVS, FQNEAQ. DNA for the CDR3: TGTGCCAGCAGCTTACGGGACCCAGGCAGCTACGAGCAGTACTTC. It is translated as CASSLRDPGSYEQYF.

The chain recombines TRBV12-3 or TRBV12-4 with TRBJ2-7; TRBD1 or TRBD2 may be the D gene (7 bases each). V was clipped by 6 bases and J by 6 bases, with 18 bases between them. The CDR3 is made up of 14 amino acids. CDR3 sequence: CASRPGGAGSEQYF. CDR3 coding DNA: TGTGCCAGCAGGCCAGGGGGGGCCGGGAGCGAGCAGTACTTC.

There are many counts of this clonotype. This chain uses TRBV7-2 with TRBJ2-5; D is possibly TRBD1 (5 bases). CDR1 and CDR2 from the germline V gene are SGHTA and FQGNSA. Deletions cut 5 bases from V and 3 bases from J, with 13 bases between. The CDR3 runs to 14 residues. In nucleotides, the CDR3 is TGTGCCAGCAGCCCCAGAGCAGGGAAAGAGACCCAGTACTTC. Translated: CASSPRAGKETQYF.

The V gene is TRBV20-1, the J gene TRBJ2-7; D perhaps matches TRBD2 (6 bases). This CDR3 is built from 15 residues. V lost 0 bases and J 7 bases, leaving 19 bases between the germline ends. From germline, CDR1 is DFQATT and CDR2 SNEGSKA (reference sequence). The CDR3 region has the DNA TGCAGTGCTAGAGATCGGGCGGGGAGGCCGAGGGAGCAGTACTTC. It translates to CSARDRAGRPREQYF.

Regarding this clonotype: It may be a read error: a sequence one base away is much more abundant. The chain employs TRBV7-9 and TRBJ2-1, with TRBD2 matching over 7 bases. The V segment lost 9 bases and the J segment 5 bases; nucleotides outside the gene matches: 4. This CDR3 has 12 amino acids. Germline loops: CDR1 SEHNR, CDR2 FQNEAQ (reference sequence). This CDR3 is CARSGVNNEQFF. CDR3 nucleotide sequence: TGTGCCAGGAGCGGGGTAAACAATGAGCAGTTCTTC.

This clonotype was found a few times. The chain is built from TRBV4-3 and TRBJ2-3, with D possibly being TRBD2 (5 bases). The V gene's germline CDR1 is LGHNA and CDR2 YSLEER. V was clipped by 0 bases and J by 1 base, with 8 bases between them. The length of the CDR3 is 15 residues. The CDR3 region has the DNA TGCGCCAGCAGCCAAGAGCAACTAGGCACAGATACGCAGTATTTT. It specifies CASSQEQLGTDTQYF.

The chain's CDR3 is CASSVWGGVSGELFF. CDR3 in DNA: TGTGCCAGCAGCGTCTGGGGGGGGGTTTCCGGGGAGCTGTTTTTT. This chain joins TRBV7-2 and TRBJ2-2, with TRBD2 matching 7 bases. Germline CDR1 reads SGHTA; CDR2 reads FQGNSA. This CDR3 is 15 amino acids long. V dropped 5 bases and J dropped 6; count of bases not matched to a gene: 9.

The J gene is TRBJ2-3, the V gene TRBV7-6, with TRBD1 matching over 9 bases. The CDR3 consists of 14 residues. J was trimmed by 7 bases and V by 4 bases; bases with no gene match: 6. The germline V gene has CDR1 SGHVS and CDR2 FNYEAQ. The CDR3 here is CASSSGQGMNTQYF. The CDR3 DNA sequence: TGTGCCAGCAGCTCGGGACAGGGTATGAATACGCAGTATTTT. Combining the CDR3 with reference TRBV7-6 and TRBJ2-3 gives the whole variable domain GAGVSQSPRYKVTKRGQDVALRCDPISGHVSLYWYRQALGQGPEFLTYFNYEAQQDKSGLPNDRFSAERPEGSISTLTIQRTEQRDSAMYRCASSSGQGMNTQYFGPGTRLTVL.